This TCR beta chain is from a study of T cells in localized non-small cell lung cancer (TCRdb year 2020). Study-level background: T cell repertoires of 200 to 300 early-stage NSCLC patients were analyzed, with tumors being compared against uninvolved tumor-adjacent lungs. The cohort comprised approximately 240 treatment-naïve NSCLC patients with resected, localized lung tumors. NSCLC patients had a mean age of approximately 66 years, and more than 120 were male and nearly 110 female.

At diagnosis, peripheral blood, uninvolved tumor-adjacent lung and tumor were collected and were preserved as a mix of fresh-frozen and FFPE material. For TCR repertoire profiling, blood samples were analyzed as peripheral blood mononuclear cells. On the study overall, not on this receptor specifically: Since the design was exploratory, TCR variables were selected using unadjusted p-values with no false-discovery rate correction. Uninvolved tumor-adjacent lung showed the highest T cell clonality, higher than tumor, which suggests more focused antigenic responses in the uninvolved tumor-adjacent lung. Because multi-region tumor sequencing was not done, intratumor heterogeneity could not be ruled out. A median of 57 of the top 100 tumor clones turned up in the paired uninvolved adjacent lung, and roughly 28 of those clones also ranked among the top 100 of that same adjacent lung. Higher T cell density in blood was associated with longer overall survival, whereas higher clonality in adjacent lung was associated with shorter survival.

For this clone: This receptor's antigen is unknown. Within one base of it there is no much larger clone, and no base qualities were kept.

TCR beta CDR3 regions were sequenced from DNA using the immunoSEQ Assay. In the source study's methods: T cell density was computed as TCR beta template counts normalized to usable DNA estimated by amplifying housekeeping genes. Richness was estimated with the preseqR package, extrapolating to 400,000 templates for PBMC samples and 120,000 templates for tissue samples. Clonality was defined as one minus Pielou's evenness. Differential abundance testing on productive amino-acid clonotypes, with a minimum total count of 5 and an alpha of 0.1, was used to identify tissue-enriched TCRs. The Jaccard Index and the Morisita Overlap Index were used to measure how much the repertoires overlapped between compartments. GLIPH grouped TCR beta CDR3s together with public tetramer-defined viral CDR3s, and a viral motif had to include at least three viral sequences and also show V-gene enrichment. Drawn from immuneACCESS, this table holds only the in-frame rearrangements with V and J called that TCRdb kept. Clones are partly lost; checked studies trace under half to an unresolved V gene and leave the rest unexplained. From that table come the V and J calls and clone size; the DNA was used to work out D and trimming. The sample profile shows some 90,000 clones; about nine tenths of them were found once. Of the sample, more than 14% falls within the top ten clones.

This specimen consisted of peripheral blood, obtained before any cancer treatment. The source is a man aged 35-75 years with stage I squamous cell lung carcinoma.

The CDR3 sequence is CSVGGQSGNTIYF. DNA sequence: TGCAGCGTTGGGGGACAGTCTGGAAACACCATATATTTT. The rearranged chain carries TRBV29-1 and TRBJ1-3; 7 bases in the middle match TRBD1. Relative to germline, V is missing 4 bases and J is missing 1 base, with 1 base of the junction outside any gene match. From the cysteine through the phenylalanine, the CDR3 covers 13 amino acids. The sequence is cut down to CDR3 DNA, 39 bases in frame from base 1. CDR1 SQVTM and CDR2 ANQGSEA are derived from the germline V gene. The CDR3 plus the reference TRBV29-1 and TRBJ1-3 genes for the other parts give the full variable domain: SAVISQKPSRDICQRGTSLTIQCQVDSQVTMMFWYRQQPGQSLTLIATANQGSEATYESGFVIDKFPISRPNLTFSTLTVSNMSPEDSSIYLCSVGGQSGNTIYFGEGSWLTVV.